The sequence of this TCR beta chain was determined in a study of blood T cell repertoires in COVID-19. Overall study context: Acute and convalescent COVID-19 specimens originated in the United States, Italy and Spain. The analysed material was cDNA or gDNA that came from T cells, B-cell-depleted T cells, or PBMCs.

The protocol was immunoSEQ multiplex PCR, while the TCRdb copy is restricted to in-frame clones and leaves out a portion. Here the sample spans fewer than 150,000 clones, approximately 85% being singletons. The CDR3 sequence is 14 residues long. Trimming left V 5 bases short and J 3 bases short, with 10 bases between. The germline V gene encodes CDR1 MGHRA and CDR2 YSYEKL. Sequenced: peripheral blood. The sequence was obtained from a human donor in a cohort sampled during active COVID-19. The rearrangement joins TRBV4-1 to TRBJ2-2; the D is unclear. CDR3: CASSLHRDTGELFF. The CDR3 nucleotides read TGCGCCAGCAGCTTGCACAGAGACACCGGGGAGCTGTTTTTT.